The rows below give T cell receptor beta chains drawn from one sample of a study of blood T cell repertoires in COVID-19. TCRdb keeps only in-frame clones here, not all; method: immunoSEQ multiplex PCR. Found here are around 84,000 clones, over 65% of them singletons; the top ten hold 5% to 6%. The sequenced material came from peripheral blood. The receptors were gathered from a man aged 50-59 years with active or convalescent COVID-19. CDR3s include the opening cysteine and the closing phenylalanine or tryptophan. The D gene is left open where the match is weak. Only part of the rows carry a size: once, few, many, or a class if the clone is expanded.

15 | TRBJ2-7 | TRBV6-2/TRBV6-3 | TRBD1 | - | CASSYEQGSSYEQYF | TGTGCCAGCAGTTACGAACAGGGGAGCTCCTACGAGCAGTACTTC
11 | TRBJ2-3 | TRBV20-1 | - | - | CSAPAEATQYF | TGCAGTGCGCCAGCGGAGGCTACGCAGTATTTT
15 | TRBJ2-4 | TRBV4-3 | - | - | CASSQDRGGRNIQYF | TGCGCCAGCAGCCAAGATAGGGGGGGGCGAAACATTCAGTACTTC
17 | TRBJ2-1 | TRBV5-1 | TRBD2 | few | CASRSGTSGSSYNEQFF | TGCGCCAGCAGATCCGGGACTAGCGGGAGTTCTTACAATGAGCAGTTCTTC
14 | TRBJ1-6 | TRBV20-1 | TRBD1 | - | CSASSDRDNSPLHF | TGCAGTGCTAGTTCGGACAGGGATAATTCACCCCTCCACTTT
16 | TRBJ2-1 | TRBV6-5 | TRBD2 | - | CASSYASGTSYNEQFF | TGTGCCAGCAGTTACGCTAGCGGGACCTCCTACAATGAGCAGTTCTTC
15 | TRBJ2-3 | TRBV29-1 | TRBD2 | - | CSHFSSGGTTDTQYF | TGCAGCCACTTCTCTAGCGGGGGGACCACAGATACGCAGTATTTT
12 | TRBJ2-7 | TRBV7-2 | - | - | CASSLGYYEQYF | TGTGCCAGCAGCTTAGGCTACTACGAGCAGTACTTC
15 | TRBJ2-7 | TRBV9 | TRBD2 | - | CASSVSLAGEYEQYF | TGTGCCAGCAGCGTAAGCCTAGCGGGGGAATACGAGCAGTACTTC
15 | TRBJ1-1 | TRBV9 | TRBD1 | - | CASSKRTGVNTEAFF | TGTGCCAGCAGCAAAAGGACAGGGGTTAACACTGAAGCTTTCTTT
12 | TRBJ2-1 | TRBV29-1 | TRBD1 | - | CSARDSANEQFF | TGCAGCGCCCGGGACAGCGCCAATGAGCAGTTCTTC
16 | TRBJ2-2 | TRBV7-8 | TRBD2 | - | CASSLRAGTNTGELFF | TGTGCCAGCAGCTTACGAGCGGGGACGAACACCGGGGAGCTGTTTTTT
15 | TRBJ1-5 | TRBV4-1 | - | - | CASSTGELALQPQHF | TGCGCCAGCAGCACCGGAGAATTAGCACTTCAGCCCCAGCATTTT
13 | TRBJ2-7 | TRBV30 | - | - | CAWSVSLYYEQYF | TGTGCCTGGAGTGTTAGTCTCTACTACGAGCAGTACTTC
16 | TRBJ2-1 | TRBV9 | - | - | CASSVPPGSHYNEQFF | TGTGCCAGCAGCGTACCCCCGGGTTCGCACTACAATGAGCAGTTCTTC
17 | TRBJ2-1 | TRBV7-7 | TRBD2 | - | CASSLELAGSQHNEQFF | TGTGCTAGCAGCTTAGAGTTAGCGGGGTCTCAACATAATGAGCAGTTCTTC
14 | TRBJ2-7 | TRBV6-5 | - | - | CASSNRGLGYEQYF | TGTGCCAGCAGTAATCGGGGATTGGGCTACGAGCAGTACTTC
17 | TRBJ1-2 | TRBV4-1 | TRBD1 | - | CASSQAGTGGDTYGYTF | TGCGCCAGCAGCCAAGCCGGGACAGGGGGCGATACCTATGGCTACACCTTC
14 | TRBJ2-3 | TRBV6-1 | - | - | CASSERQSTDTQYF | TGTGCCAGCAGTGAACGACAGTCCACAGATACGCAGTATTTT
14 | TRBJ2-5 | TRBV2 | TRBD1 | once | CASSRQGPQETQYF | TGTGCCAGCAGCAGACAGGGGCCGCAAGAGACCCAGTACTTC
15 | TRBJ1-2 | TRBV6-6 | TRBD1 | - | CASSPTGTGFYGYTF | TGTGCCAGCAGTCCGACCGGGACAGGATTCTATGGCTACACCTTC
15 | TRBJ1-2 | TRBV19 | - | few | CASSIGPGGSYGYTF | TGTGCCAGTAGTATAGGGCCAGGAGGGTCCTATGGCTACACCTTC
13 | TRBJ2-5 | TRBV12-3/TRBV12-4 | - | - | CASSLHIQETQYF | TGTGCCAGCAGTTTACACATTCAAGAGACCCAGTACTTC
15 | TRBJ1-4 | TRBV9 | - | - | CASSVRGSGLEKLFF | TGTGCCAGCAGCGTAAGGGGGTCAGGCCTTGAAAAACTGTTTTTT
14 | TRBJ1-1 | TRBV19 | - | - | CASSIVGVNTEAFF | TGTGCCAGTAGTATTGTGGGAGTGAACACTGAAGCTTTCTTT
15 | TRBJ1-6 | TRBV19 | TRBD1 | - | CASSPRTGANSPLHF | TGTGCCAGTAGTCCCCGGACAGGGGCCAATTCACCCCTCCACTTT
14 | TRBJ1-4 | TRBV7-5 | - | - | CARSLAQGAEKLFF | TGTGCCAGAAGCTTAGCACAGGGGGCTGAAAAACTGTTTTTT
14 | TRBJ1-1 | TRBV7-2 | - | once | CASSFTTGFTEAFF | TGTGCCAGCAGCTTTACTACAGGGTTCACTGAAGCTTTCTTT
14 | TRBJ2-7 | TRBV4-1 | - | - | CASSFGGRGDEQYF | TGCGCCAGCAGTTTCGGGGGGCGAGGAGACGAGCAGTACTTC
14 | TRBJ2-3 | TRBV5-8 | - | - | CASSPGGLVDTQYF | TGTGCCAGCAGCCCCGGGGGGCTGGTAGATACGCAGTATTTT
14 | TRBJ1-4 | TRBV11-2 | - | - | CASSRQRTNEKLFF | TGTGCCAGCAGTAGACAGAGAACTAATGAAAAACTGTTTTTT
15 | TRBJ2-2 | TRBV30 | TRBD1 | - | CAWSLSGTGGGELFF | TGTGCCTGGAGTCTTAGCGGGACAGGGGGCGGGGAGCTGTTTTTT
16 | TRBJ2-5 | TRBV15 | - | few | CATSRDMMGAGETQYF | TGTGCCACCAGCAGAGATATGATGGGGGCCGGGGAGACCCAGTACTTC
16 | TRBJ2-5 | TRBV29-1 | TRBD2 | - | CSVVGGGAQSGETQYF | TGCAGCGTTGTAGGCGGGGGGGCCCAGAGTGGGGAGACCCAGTACTTC
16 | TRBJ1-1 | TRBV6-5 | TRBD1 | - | CASSSRDRGFSTEAFF | TGTGCCAGCAGTTCCCGGGACAGGGGATTTAGTACTGAAGCTTTCTTT